The rows below give T cell receptor beta chains drawn from one sample of a study of blood T cells in healthy people across ages. TCRdb processed the 5' RACE reads anew with MiXCR; each CDR3 protein has one entry. The top ten clones hold roughly 20% of a sample with about 800,000 distinct CDR3 sequences, nearly 60% of them seen once. Sequencing used blood. The receptor source for this set is a man aged 25-45 years in good health. CDR3s include the opening cysteine and the closing phenylalanine or tryptophan. D genes are given only for firm matches. For some rows the clone size is stated as once, few or many, or as a class when expanded; others skip it.

d_call | clone_size | j_call | v_call | cdr3_aa | cdr3_nt
- | - | TRBJ2-5 | TRBV18 | CTSSLQETQYF | TGTACCAGCTCACTACAAGAGACCCAGTACTTC
- | - | TRBJ1-4 | TRBV28 | CASSLYRGTSTNEKLFF | TGTGCCAGCAGTTTATACCGGGGAACTTCGACTAATGAAAAACTGTTTTTT
- | few | TRBJ2-7 | TRBV5-1 | CASSPGQDNSYEQYF | TGCGCCAGCAGCCCGGGGCAGGACAACTCCTACGAGCAGTACTTC
TRBD2 | few | TRBJ2-7 | TRBV7-2 | CASSLRFLASGHNEQYF | TGTGCCAGCAGCTTAAGGTTCTTGGCTAGCGGGCATAATGAGCAGTACTTC
- | - | TRBJ2-5 | TRBV28 | CASSFFTSSLETQYF | TGTGCCAGCAGTTTTTTCACAAGTAGCCTAGAGACCCAGTACTTC
- | - | TRBJ1-5 | TRBV7-2 | CASSLGQGGGNQPQHF | TGTGCCAGCAGCCTTGGGCAGGGAGGGGGCAATCAGCCCCAGCATTTT
TRBD2 | few | TRBJ2-1 | TRBV30 | CAWGTPYGTRAEQFF | TGTGCCTGGGGGACCCCCTACGGGACTAGGGCTGAGCAGTTCTTC
TRBD1 | - | TRBJ2-6 | TRBV7-9 | CASSLDSRGTGANVLTF | TGTGCCAGCAGCTTAGATAGCAGGGGGACCGGGGCCAACGTCCTGACTTTC
- | - | TRBJ2-3 | TRBV20-1 | CSARDPWDGASTDTQYF | TGCAGTGCTAGAGATCCGTGGGACGGCGCTAGCACAGATACGCAGTATTTT
- | - | TRBJ2-3 | TRBV4-1 | CASSQEGSYTQYF | TGCGCCAGCAGCCAAGAGGGTTCCTATACGCAGTATTTT
- | few | TRBJ2-5 | TRBV28 | CASSATGKETQYF | TGTGCCAGCAGTGCCACAGGGAAGGAGACCCAGTACTTC
- | few | TRBJ2-3 | TRBV7-9 | CASKSDTQYF | TGTGCCAGCAAATCAGATACGCAGTATTTT
- | - | TRBJ2-1 | TRBV12-3/TRBV12-4 | CASSLGRPPSEQFF | TGTGCCAGCAGTTTAGGGAGGCCGCCTAGTGAGCAGTTCTTC
TRBD1 | few | TRBJ2-7 | TRBV7-3 | CASSLTKQGTHCIYEQYF | TGTGCCAGCAGCTTAACGAAACAGGGGACCCACTGCATCTACGAGCAGTACTTC
- | many | TRBJ2-7 | TRBV29-1 | CSVVGSSHEQYF | TGCAGCGTTGTAGGTAGCAGCCACGAGCAGTACTTC
TRBD2 | - | TRBJ2-7 | TRBV3-1 | CASSRAGVYEQYF | TGTGCCAGCAGTCGAGCGGGGGTATACGAGCAGTACTTC
- | few | TRBJ2-7 | TRBV7-4 | CASCGARFSEQYF | TGTGCCAGTTGTGGGGCAAGGTTCTCCGAGCAGTACTTC
- | few | TRBJ1-2 | TRBV15 | CATSSEGYGYTF | TGTGCCACCAGCAGCGAGGGTTATGGCTACACCTTC
TRBD2 | - | TRBJ2-2 | TRBV3-1 | CASRRPGLAASGELFF | TGTGCCAGCAGACGGCCGGGACTAGCGGCCTCCGGGGAGCTGTTTTTT
- | - | TRBJ1-6 | TRBV20-1 | CSARELASSYNSPLHF | TGCAGTGCTAGAGAATTGGCGAGCTCCTATAATTCACCCCTCCACTTT
TRBD2 | - | TRBJ2-4 | TRBV25-1 | CASGLWAGDKNIQYF | TGTGCCAGCGGCCTATGGGCGGGAGATAAAAACATTCAGTACTTC
- | - | TRBJ2-6 | TRBV2 | CASSVMRSGANVLTF | TGTGCCAGCAGTGTCATGAGGTCCGGGGCCAACGTCCTGACTTTC
- | - | TRBJ1-5 | TRBV25-1 | CASSVFSRGVPQHF | TGTGCCAGCAGTGTATTTTCCCGTGGAGTGCCCCAGCATTTT
- | few | TRBJ2-3 | TRBV7-2 | CASSFLASWSTDTQYF | TGTGCCAGCAGCTTCCTAGCCTCGTGGAGCACAGATACGCAGTATTTT
TRBD1 | - | TRBJ1-2 | TRBV20-1 | CSARDLRDRGTPGYTF | TGCAGTGCTAGAGATCTCCGGGACAGGGGGACTCCTGGCTACACCTTC
TRBD1 | - | TRBJ2-1 | TRBV28 | CASTRQGDNNEQFF | TGTGCCTCTACACGACAGGGGGACAACAATGAGCAGTTCTTC
TRBD1 | - | TRBJ2-7 | TRBV5-1 | CASSPAGTASYEQYF | TGCGCCAGCAGCCCGGCTGGGACAGCCTCCTACGAGCAGTACTTC